The clone carrying this T cell receptor (beta chain) was seen a handful of times. What it binds is not known. This record belongs to a study of PD-1 blockade in classical Hodgkin lymphoma. Profiling relied on immunoSEQ multiplex PCR, and the TCRdb table lists in-frame clones only, not all of them. This sample has roughly 21,000 clones, with more than 80% found just once. Study results and limitations: The baseline diversity of complete responders showed similarity to that of newly diagnosed patients. In newly diagnosed patients, baseline TCR diversity was reportedly below that of healthy donors. Patients starting nivolumab less than 1 year after ASCT had lower diversity and were excluded from later analyses. CD4+ TCR diversity, unlike CD8+, climbed significantly by C4D1.

Time point reported: cycle 4 day 1 (C4D1), after more than five weeks of nivolumab. No patient escaped relapse after autologous stem cell transplantation, and brentuximab vedotin exposure varied. The CDR3 covers 18 residues. Unmatched junction bases numbered 11, after V lost 4 bases and J lost 6 bases. Per the germline V gene, CDR1 is KGHSY and CDR2 is FQNENV. The chain has TRBV16 and TRBJ2-4; TRBD2 agrees at 14 bases. The clonotype comes from a human donor with classical Hodgkin lymphoma. This material consisted of peripheral blood mononuclear cells (PBMCs), taken before the fourth cycle of nivolumab. As DNA, the CDR3 is TGTGCCAGCAGCCGCGGACTAGCGGGGGGTCCCGGGGGAAACATTCAGTACTTC. It is translated as CASSRGLAGGPGGNIQYF.